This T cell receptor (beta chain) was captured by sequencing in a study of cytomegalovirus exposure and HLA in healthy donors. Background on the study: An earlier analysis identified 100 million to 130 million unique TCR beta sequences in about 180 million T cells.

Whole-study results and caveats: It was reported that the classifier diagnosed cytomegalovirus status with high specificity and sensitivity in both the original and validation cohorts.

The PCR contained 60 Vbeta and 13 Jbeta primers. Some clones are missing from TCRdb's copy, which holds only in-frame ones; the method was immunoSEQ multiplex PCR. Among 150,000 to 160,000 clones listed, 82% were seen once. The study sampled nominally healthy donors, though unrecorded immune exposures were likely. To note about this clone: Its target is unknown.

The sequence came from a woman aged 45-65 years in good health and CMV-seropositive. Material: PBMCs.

The CDR3 region has the DNA TGTGCCAGTACAGGGGTTTACAATGAGCAGTTCTTC. This gives the protein CASTGVYNEQFF. V and J are TRBV19 and TRBJ2-1; D perhaps matches TRBD1 (6 bases). The V gene's germline CDR1 is LNHDA and CDR2 SQIVND (reference sequence). Trimming left V 7 bases short and J 4 bases short, with 8 bases between. This CDR3 has 12 residues.